This TCR beta chain was sequenced in a study of T-cell reconstitution after alpha-beta-depleted transplantation in children. V was clipped by 0 bases and J by 4 bases, with 7 bases between them. The CDR3 runs 14 residues. Germline CDR1 is SGHRS and CDR2 is YFSETQ. This clonotype appeared many times. Unique molecular identifiers tagged the TCRbeta library. TCRdb redid the calling of the PCR reads with MiXCR, one entry per CDR3 protein. The sample shows 60,000 to 80,000 distinct CDR3 sequences, about 7.3% of them seen only once. This clonotype was obtained from a human donor who donated a stem cell graft to a child with acute lymphoblastic leukemia. This sample comprised PBMCs from the stem cell graft donor, obtained from the stem cell graft. This rearrangement joins TRBV5-1 to TRBJ2-2; D perhaps matches TRBD1 (5 bases). The DNA for the CDR3 is TGCGCCAGCAGCTTGGAGACAGCCACCGGGGAGCTGTTTTTT. This encodes CASSLETATGELFF.